The next 30 T cell receptor beta chains were all read from a single sample in a study of OX40 agonist ivuxolimab in advanced cancers. The protocol was immunoSEQ multiplex PCR, while the TCRdb copy is restricted to in-frame clones and leaves out a portion. The data contain tens of thousands of clones, almost 90% of them singletons. Sample: CD4+ or CD8+ T cells sorted from blood, taken in a trial of the OX40 agonist ivuxolimab. The receptors come from an adult with an advanced solid tumor such as melanoma, head and neck, liver or kidney cancer.

This clone came up a few times. V gene TRBV18 combines with J gene TRBJ2-1; 16 bases are shared with TRBD2. The CDR3 is 20 residues long. Germline assignment: CDR1 KGHSH and CDR2 LQKENI. V dropped 0 bases and J dropped 7; count of bases not matched to a gene: 12. The CDR3 sequence is CASSPPLGLAGGWLENEQFF. DNA of the CDR3: TGTGCCAGCTCACCACCGTTGGGACTAGCGGGAGGGTGGTTGGAGAATGAGCAGTTCTTC. The whole variable domain, remainder taken from reference TRBV18 and TRBJ2-1, is NAGVMQNPRHLVRRRGQEARLRCSPMKGHSHVYWYRQLPEEGLKFMVYLQKENIIDESGMPKERFSAEFPKEGPSILRIQQVVRGDSAAYFCASSPPLGLAGGWLENEQFFGPGTRLTVL.

The chain employs TRBV11-2 and TRBJ1-1, with D unresolved. Germline CDR1 SGHAT, CDR2 FQNNGV. This CDR3 has 15 residues. The V gene lost 1 base and the J gene lost 3 bases, with 12 bases spanning the gap. The CDR3 spells CASSLVPGMDTEAFF. The CDR3 DNA follows: TGTGCCAGCAGCTTAGTACCGGGAATGGACACTGAAGCTTTCTTT.

In its sample, this clone was seen once. CDR3 amino acids: CASSLVGPGRPSGNTIYF. For the CDR3, the DNA is TGTGCCAGCAGCCTCGTCGGCCCAGGGCGACCCTCTGGAAACACCATATATTTT. This chain links TRBV11-3 with TRBJ1-3; possibly TRBD1 for D (5 bases). The CDR3 is 18 amino acids. V was clipped by 5 bases and J by 0 bases, with 20 bases between them. Germline loops: CDR1 SGHNT, CDR2 YENEEA.

This clone was observed a single time. The gene calls are TRBV11-3 and TRBJ2-5, with D perhaps matching TRBD1 (6 bases). Deletions cut 0 bases from V and 13 bases from J, with 9 bases between. CDR3 size: 11 residues. Germline V gene lookup returns CDR1 SGHNT and CDR2 YENEEA. The CDR3 nucleotides are TGTGCCAGCAGCTTAGACGGGACACGGTACTTC. This codes for CASSLDGTRYF.

This chain connects TRBV6-1 to TRBJ2-5, with 8 bases identical to TRBD1. Germline V CDR1 and CDR2: MNHNS, SASEGT. V trimming: 4 bases; J trimming: 5 bases; junction bases outside the gene matches: 18. This CDR3 is 18 amino acids long. The CDR3 DNA sequence: TGTGCCAGCAGTGTCTCCGGGACAGGACTTTGGGCAGGGGAGACCCAGTACTTC. Translated, it gives CASSVSGTGLWAGETQYF.

J is TRBJ2-5 and V is TRBV7-7; 10 bases agree with TRBD1. Germline assignment: CDR1 SSHAT and CDR2 FNYEAQ (reference sequence). This CDR3 is 13 amino acids long. Losses at the gene ends were 6 bases for V and 5 bases for J; bases not matched to a gene: 3. The CDR3 loop reads CASSADRGETQYF. The CDR3 bases are TGTGCCAGCAGTGCGGACAGGGGGGAGACCCAGTACTTC. Variable domain in full (rest from reference TRBV7-7 and TRBJ2-5): GAGVSQSPRYKVTKRGQDVTLRCDPISSHATLYWYQQALGQGPEFLTYFNYEAQPDKSGLPSDRFSAERPEGSISTLTIQRTEQRDSAMYRCASSADRGETQYFGPGTRLLVL.

The chain has TRBV18 and TRBJ2-7, with TRBD1 as a possible D gene (5 bases). This CDR3 spans 18 amino acids. Germline V gene sequence: CDR1 KGHSH, CDR2 LQKENI. V shed 1 base and J shed 5 bases, with 24 bases lying between them. The CDR3 loop is CASSPLVLTDGGWDEQYF. The CDR3 region has the DNA TGTGCCAGCTCACCACTAGTCCTGACAGATGGTGGTTGGGACGAGCAGTACTTC.

The chain is built from TRBV27 and TRBJ2-5; maybe TRBD2 (5 bases). Per the germline V gene, CDR1 is MNHEY and CDR2 is SMNVEV (reference sequence). Trimming removed 4 bases from V and 4 bases from J, with 13 bases in between. The CDR3 is made up of 14 amino acids. DNA for the CDR3: TGTGCCAGCAGTTGGAGGCAGGATGGAGAGACCCAGTACTTC. It yields the protein CASSWRQDGETQYF.

This clone has only a few counts. This rearrangement joins TRBV6-1 to TRBJ1-1; tentative D call: TRBD1 (6 bases). V gave up 7 bases and J gave up 1 base, with 13 bases separating them. The germline V gene encodes CDR1 MNHNS and CDR2 SASEGT. The CDR3 has 14 residues. The CDR3 here is CASTKGGANTEAFF. CDR3 nucleotide sequence: TGTGCCAGCACCAAAGGGGGTGCGAACACTGAAGCTTTCTTT.

Here the CDR3 reads CASSSTTNYNEQFF. The CDR3 coding sequence is TGCGCCAGCAGCTCGACTACAAACTACAATGAGCAGTTCTTC. The chain is built from TRBV5-1 and TRBJ2-1, with D possibly matching TRBD2 (5 bases). The CDR3 loop spans 14 amino acids. Germline V gene sequence: CDR1 SGHRS, CDR2 YFSETQ. V was trimmed by 3 bases and J by 3 bases, leaving 10 bases between them.

CDR3 DNA sequence: TGCAGCGTTGAGGGGGTCGGAAACACCATATATTTT. As protein: CSVEGVGNTIYF. V is TRBV29-1 and J is TRBJ1-3; D is possibly TRBD1 (5 bases). Germline CDR1 SQVTM, CDR2 ANQGSEA. V was trimmed by 3 bases and J by 4 bases, leaving 7 bases between them. The CDR3 length is 12 residues.

The rearrangement joins TRBV4-3 to TRBJ2-2; D is perhaps TRBD2 (5 bases). Trimming took off 2 bases at V and 0 bases at J, with 13 bases between the two ends. Germline assignment: CDR1 LGHNA and CDR2 YSLEER. The CDR3 is 17 amino acids. CDR3 sequence reads: CASSQLGEGTNTGELFF. The CDR3 nucleotides read TGCGCCAGCAGCCAACTTGGAGAGGGTACGAACACCGGGGAGCTGTTTTTT.

The chain uses TRBV5-1 and TRBJ2-1, with 9 nucleotides matching TRBD2. V gave up 4 bases and J gave up 5 bases; unmatched junction bases: 7. The CDR3 spans 15 residues. Germline values: CDR1 SGHRS, CDR2 YFSETQ. As DNA, the CDR3 is TGCGCCAGCAGCCAATTAGCGGGAGTTAACAATGAGCAGTTCTTC. Amino acid sequence: CASSQLAGVNNEQFF.

This chain uses TRBV7-8 with TRBJ2-7, with TRBD1 matching over 7 bases. CDR3 length: 14 amino acids. The ends lost 4 bases at V and 3 bases at J; junction bases unmatched: 6. Germline CDR1 SGHVS, CDR2 FQNEAQ. CDR3 sequence reads: CASSSGGQDYEQYF. In nucleotides, the CDR3 is TGTGCCAGCAGCTCCGGTGGACAGGACTACGAGCAGTACTTC.

This CDR3 reads CASRGQLYQETQYF. CDR3 sequence (DNA): TGCGCCAGCAGGGGACAACTGTACCAAGAGACCCAGTACTTC. This chain joins TRBV5-1 and TRBJ2-5, with D maybe TRBD1 (6 bases). This CDR3 is 14 amino acids long. Germline CDR1 reads SGHRS; CDR2 reads YFSETQ. Trimming removed 5 bases from V and 0 bases from J, with 11 bases in between.

V gene TRBV14 combines with J gene TRBJ1-3, with D possibly matching TRBD1 (5 bases). This CDR3 spans 14 amino acids. Germline CDR1 is SGHDN and CDR2 is FVKESK. The V and J ends lost 6 bases and 0 bases respectively, with 9 bases between them. The CDR3 region is CASRETASGNTIYF. The CDR3 DNA is TGTGCCAGCAGGGAGACAGCCTCTGGAAACACCATATATTTT.

The chain uses TRBV4-3 and TRBJ2-5, with 8 bases matching TRBD1. The CDR3 extends over 15 amino acids. Germline-derived CDR1 and CDR2 are LGHNA and YSLEER. V shed 4 bases and J 5 bases; nucleotides not matched to a gene: 9. CDR3: CASSLQTGAEETQYF. CDR3 DNA: TGCGCCAGCAGCCTACAGACAGGGGCGGAGGAGACCCAGTACTTC.

The chain combines TRBV10-2 with TRBJ1-1, with D perhaps TRBD1 (5 bases). There are 16 residues in the CDR3. Trimming shortened V by 0 bases and J by 1 base, and 12 bases separated the two germline ends. CDR1 is WSHSY and CDR2 is SAAADI in the germline V gene. The DNA for the CDR3 is TGCGCCAGCAGTGAGTCGGCCGGGGCACGGAACACTGAAGCTTTCTTT. This codes for CASSESAGARNTEAFF.

The chain couples TRBV6-6 to TRBJ2-2, with 10 bases lining up with TRBD2. V was clipped by 5 bases and J by 5 bases; unmatched bases: 8. Germline CDR1 and CDR2: MNHNY and SVGAGI (reference sequence). This CDR3 is built from 16 residues. The CDR3: CASSSWTSGSTGELFF. The CDR3 nucleotides read TGTGCCAGCAGTAGTTGGACTAGCGGCTCGACCGGGGAGCTGTTTTTT.

V is TRBV7-6 and J is TRBJ2-7; 12 bases fit TRBD2. With 11 bases clipped from V and 6 bases from J, the junction kept 11 bases outside the gene matches. The germline CDR1 and CDR2 sequences are SGHVS and FNYEAQ. The CDR3 length is 14 residues. The CDR3 is CAARLAGGPSEQYF. As DNA, the CDR3 is TGTGCCGCCCGCCTAGCGGGAGGGCCAAGCGAGCAGTACTTC.

This clone was picked up a small number of times. The chain employs TRBV4-3 and TRBJ2-1, with TRBD2 matching 11 bases. CDR1 and CDR2 from the germline V gene are LGHNA and YSLEER. V was clipped by 3 bases and J by 5 bases; unmatched bases: 6. This CDR3 contains 16 residues. CDR3 region: CASSQILAGGHNEQFF. CDR3 DNA: TGCGCCAGCAGCCAGATTCTAGCGGGAGGTCACAATGAGCAGTTCTTC.

This CDR3 reads CASNSSPGLAGREQFF. CDR3 coding DNA: TGTGCCAGCAACTCCTCTCCCGGACTAGCGGGAAGGGAGCAGTTCTTC. This chain connects TRBV2 to TRBJ2-1; 12 bases are shared with TRBD2. The germline V gene encodes CDR1 SNHLY and CDR2 FYNNEI. The CDR3 is 16 residues long. V was clipped by 7 bases and J by 10 bases; unmatched bases: 14.

This clone was recorded only once. The genes are TRBV5-1 and TRBJ2-1; D is possibly TRBD1 (5 bases). Germline loops: CDR1 SGHRS, CDR2 YFSETQ. The CDR3 consists of 15 residues. Deletions cut 2 bases from V and 0 bases from J, with 9 bases between. The chain's CDR3 is CASSLDSSSYNEQFF. CDR3 nucleotides: TGCGCCAGCAGCTTAGACAGTTCCTCCTACAATGAGCAGTTCTTC.

The CDR3 DNA reads TGTGCCTGGAGTGTACGGGGGGTTTTAGAGACCCAGTACTTC. Translating it yields CAWSVRGVLETQYF. The rearrangement links TRBV30 to TRBJ2-5; 7 nucleotides align to TRBD2. The CDR3 spans 14 residues. V lost 0 bases to trimming and J lost 4 bases; unmatched junction nucleotides: 5. The V gene's germline CDR1 is GTSNPN and CDR2 SVGIG (reference sequence).

A few counts support this clone. The gene calls are TRBV7-3 and TRBJ1-1; weak D call: TRBD1 (5 bases). CDR3 length: 13 residues. V lost 3 bases and J lost 2, with 7 bases in between. Per germline, CDR1 SGHTA and CDR2 FQGTGA. CDR3 loop: CASSFRGNTEAFF. The CDR3 DNA reads TGTGCCAGCAGCTTTAGGGGAAACACTGAAGCTTTCTTT.

CDR3 DNA: TGTGCCTGGAGTAGGGGCCGAGAGACCCAGTACTTC. Amino acids: CAWSRGRETQYF. J is TRBJ2-5 and V is TRBV30; D might be TRBD1 (5 bases). Trimming left V 2 bases short and J 4 bases short, with 8 bases between. Per the germline V gene, CDR1 is GTSNPN and CDR2 is SVGIG (reference sequence). The CDR3 totals 12 residues.

This rearrangement joins TRBV21-1 to TRBJ1-4. TRBV21-1 constitutes a pseudogene. This CDR3 comprises 17 residues. The CDR3: CASSKAIPRGTNEKLFF. The CDR3 DNA reads TGTGCCAGCAGCAAAGCGATCCCTCGAGGAACTAATGAAAAACTGTTTTTT.

This clone was seen once. The V and J genes are TRBV7-9 and TRBJ2-6; D is undetermined. This CDR3 has 13 amino acids. Trimming shortened V by 10 bases and J by 0 bases, and 7 bases separated the two germline ends. Germline V gene sequence: CDR1 SEHNR, CDR2 FQNEAQ (reference sequence). Here the CDR3 reads CAIPSSGANVLTF. The CDR3 DNA is TGTGCCATCCCTTCCTCTGGGGCCAACGTCCTGACTTTC.

V and J are TRBV7-3 and TRBJ2-2; 7 bases are a match to TRBD2. V lost 4 bases to trimming and J lost 3 bases; unmatched junction nucleotides: 8. The length of the CDR3 is 16 residues. CDR1 and CDR2 (germline): SGHTA, FQGTGA. The CDR3 is CASSSLSSGYTGELFF. CDR3 bases: TGTGCCAGCAGCTCCTTGTCTAGCGGATACACCGGGGAGCTGTTTTTT.

This clone was picked up one time. V is TRBV5-1 and J is TRBJ2-3, with 9 nucleotides matching TRBD1. Germline CDR1 and CDR2: SGHRS and YFSETQ. The J segment lost 1 base and the V segment lost 4 bases, leaving 13 bases of the junction unmatched. CDR3 length equals 18 residues. CDR3 sequence reads: CASSGGQGRRLRTDTQYF. CDR3 bases: TGCGCCAGCAGCGGGGGACAGGGAAGACGACTGCGCACAGATACGCAGTATTTT.